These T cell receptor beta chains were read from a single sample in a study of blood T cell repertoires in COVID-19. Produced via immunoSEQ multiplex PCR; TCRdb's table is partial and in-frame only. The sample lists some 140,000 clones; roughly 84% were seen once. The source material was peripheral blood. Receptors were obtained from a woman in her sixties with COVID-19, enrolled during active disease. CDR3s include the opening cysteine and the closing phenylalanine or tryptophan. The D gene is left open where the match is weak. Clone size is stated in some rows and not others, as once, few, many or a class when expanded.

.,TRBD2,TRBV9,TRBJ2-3,TGTGCCAGCAGCTTGAGACTAGCGCGCACAGATACGCAGTATTTT,CASSLRLARTDTQYF
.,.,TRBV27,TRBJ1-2,TGTGCCAGCAGTTCCGAGGAAAAGGGCTACACCTTC,CASSSEEKGYTF
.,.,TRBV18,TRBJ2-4,TGTGCCAGCTCACTTAAGTCCGCCGGCATTCAGTACTTC,CASSLKSAGIQYF
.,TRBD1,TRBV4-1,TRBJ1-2,TGCGCCAGCAGCGCCCAAGAACCGGGACAGGGTTACTATGGCTACACCTTC,CASSAQEPGQGYYGYTF
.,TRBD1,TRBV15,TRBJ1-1,TGTGCCACCAGCAGAGGCGGGACAGCAAACACTGAAGCTTTCTTT,CATSRGGTANTEAFF
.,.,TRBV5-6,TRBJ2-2,TGTGCCAGCAGCCCCGGCTGGTTAGGGGGCGGGGAGCTGTTTTTT,CASSPGWLGGGELFF
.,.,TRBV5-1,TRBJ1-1,TGCGCCAGCAGCTTAGACTTATCTGAAGCTTTCTTT,CASSLDLSEAFF
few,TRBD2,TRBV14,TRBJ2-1,TGTGCCAGCAGCCCCCTAGGGGTGACTAGACTAGCGTCTAACAATGAGCAGTTCTTC,CASSPLGVTRLASNNEQFF
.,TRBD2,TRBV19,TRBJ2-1,TGTGCCAGTACCAAGCAGGGACTAGCGGGAGGGCTATCCTACAATGAGCAGTTCTTC,CASTKQGLAGGLSYNEQFF
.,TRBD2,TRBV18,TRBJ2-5,TGTGCCAGCTCACCACGCCAACTAGCGGCTAAAGAGACCCAGTACTTC,CASSPRQLAAKETQYF
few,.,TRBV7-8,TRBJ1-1,TGTGCCAGCAGCTTAGGAGGGCAGTACACTGAAGCTTTCTTT,CASSLGGQYTEAFF
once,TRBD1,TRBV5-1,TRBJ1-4,TGCGCCAGCAGCATGGACAGGGGGGATTATAATGAAAAACTGTTTTTT,CASSMDRGDYNEKLFF
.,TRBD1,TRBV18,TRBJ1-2,TGTGCCAGCTCACCACAGGACAGGGATGGCTACACCTTC,CASSPQDRDGYTF
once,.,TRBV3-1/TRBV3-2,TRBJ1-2,TGTGCCAGCAGCCAAGGAACGGGAAGCTATGGCTACACCTTC,CASSQGTGSYGYTF
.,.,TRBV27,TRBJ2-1,TGTGCCAGCAGTTTTGGGGGGAATGAGCAGTTCTTC,CASSFGGNEQFF
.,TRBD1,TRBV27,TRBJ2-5,TGTGCCAGCAGTTTGGGACAGACAGGGGAGGAGAAGACCCAGTACTTC,CASSLGQTGEEKTQYF
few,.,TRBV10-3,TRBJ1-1,TGTGCCATCATAGGTAGTGGGCAGAGGAACACTGAAGCTTTCTTT,CAIIGSGQRNTEAFF
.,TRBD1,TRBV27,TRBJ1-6,TGTGCCAGCCGCCGGGACAGGGCGAATTCACCCCTCCACTTT,CASRRDRANSPLHF
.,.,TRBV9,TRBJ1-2,TGTGCCAGCAGCGTAGACCCCTTAGGGGGACTAGGCTATGGCTACACCTTC,CASSVDPLGGLGYGYTF
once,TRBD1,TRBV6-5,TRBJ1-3,TGTGCCAGCAGTCGGGACAGGGCTGGAAACACCATATATTTT,CASSRDRAGNTIYF
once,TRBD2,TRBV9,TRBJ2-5,TGTGCCAGCAGCGTAGATCCGAGCGGGAGTGAGACCCAGTACTTC,CASSVDPSGSETQYF
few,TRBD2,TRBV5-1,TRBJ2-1,TGCGCCAGCAGCAAATCGGGGGGGCCGGGGAGCTCCTACAATGAGCAGTTCTTC,CASSKSGGPGSSYNEQFF